This record concerns one TCR beta chain sequence. Living in 24 US areas, the participants were between 18 and 89 years of age. Grouping used clinical history reported by participants in a survey and questionnaire. The data originate from a study of blood T cell repertoires in COVID-19. In the original analysis: Amplification with reference gene primers provided the estimates of nucleated cell counts. Here immunoSEQ multiplex PCR was the method, and the copy in TCRdb shows in-frame clones only, minus some. The V and J calls and clone size come from that table; D and trimming were worked out from the DNA. The sample lists approximately 170,000 clones, 88% occurring once. This receptor was taken from a young woman who had recovered from COVID-19. Sequenced sample: PBMCs or T cells enriched from blood (not recorded which).

CDR3 sequence: CASSEGDYEQYF. The CDR3 DNA reads as TGTGCCAGCAGTGAGGGCGACTACGAGCAGTACTTC. The chain joins TRBV25-1 to TRBJ2-7, with D uncertain. V lost 3 bases, J lost 3 bases, and 6 bases lay in between. Germline values: CDR1 MGHDK, CDR2 SYGVNS. This CDR3 region has 12 residues.